This T cell receptor (beta chain) was sequenced during a study of blood T cell repertoires in COVID-19. Study-wide context: Samples representing acute and convalescent COVID-19 were sourced from the United States, Italy and Spain. In each case, the material was cDNA or gDNA derived from T cells, B-cell-depleted T cells, or PBMCs.

In the original analysis: The assay estimated nucleated cells by amplifying reference gene primers. TCRdb's copy holds only in-frame clones and misses some; the assay was immunoSEQ multiplex PCR. V, J and clone size are taken as reported in that table, and D and trimming were inferred from the DNA itself. The sample lists nearly 200,000 clones; 84% were seen once. Per germline, CDR1 MNHEY and CDR2 SMNVEV (reference sequence). CDR3 length: 17 residues. Trimming left V 5 bases short and J 1 base short, with 20 bases between. Material: peripheral blood. The chain joins TRBV27 to TRBJ2-5; tentative D call: TRBD2 (5 bases). This clonotype was obtained from a human donor in a cohort sampled during active COVID-19. The CDR3 here is CASSPSPPSWSQETQYF. CDR3 sequence (DNA): TGTGCCAGCAGTCCGAGCCCCCCTAGCTGGTCCCAAGAGACCCAGTACTTC.